This TCR beta chain was profiled in a study of OX40 agonist ivuxolimab in advanced cancers. Germline CDR1 is MDHEN and CDR2 is SYDVKM. Trimming left V 6 bases short and J 5 bases short, with 10 bases between. The CDR3 is made up of 13 amino acids. Assay: immunoSEQ multiplex PCR; the TCRdb copy retains only in-frame clones and omits some. The sample contains approximately 60,000 clones, 94% of which appear only once. Sample: CD4+ or CD8+ T cells sorted from blood, taken in a trial of the OX40 agonist ivuxolimab. The chain recombines TRBV28 with TRBJ2-2; possible D gene TRBD2, 6 bases. This receptor was taken from an adult with an advanced solid tumor such as melanoma, head and neck, liver or kidney cancer. CDR3 in amino acids: CASRMEGTGELFF. For the CDR3, the DNA is TGTGCCAGCAGAATGGAGGGGACCGGGGAGCTGTTTTTT. The variable domain in full, with the rest retrieved from reference TRBV28 and TRBJ2-2, is DVKVTQSSRYLVKRTGEKVFLECVQDMDHENMFWYRQDPGLGLRLIYFSYDVKMKEKGDIPEGYSVSREKKERFSLILESASTNQTSMYLCASRMEGTGELFFGEGSRLTVL.